A single T cell receptor (beta chain) is shown here with its context. The antigen remains unidentified. With 2 bases removed from V and 0 bases from J, the gap between germline ends came to 4 bases. CDR1 and CDR2 (germline): MNHEY, SVGAGI. This CDR3 is 13 amino acids long. Isocitrate dehydrogenase mutation was absent in all glioblastoma patients. PBMC were collected before vaccination, two weeks after the third vaccination, and at progression. These data come from a study of glioma-infiltrating T cells after dendritic cell vaccination. Whole-study findings and limits: Only a small number of patients had complete blood and tumor samples.

The immunoSEQ assay amplified TCRB CDR3 from up to about 2 ug DNA. Using immunoSEQ multiplex PCR, the repertoire was profiled, and TCRdb retains in-frame clones only, with some absent. Counted here are under 70,000 clones, around 86% occurring once; the ten biggest clones make up 9.2%. The chain employs TRBV6-5 and TRBJ2-5; D uncertain. The receptor was derived from a human donor with glioblastoma. The sample in question was blood, obtained before dendritic cell vaccination. CDR3 sequence (DNA): TGTGCCAGCAGTTACCAGTACCAAGAGACCCAGTACTTC. Its translation is CASSYQYQETQYF.